The 21 T cell receptor beta chains in this list originate from one sample, sequenced in a study of untreated major depressive disorder. Here immunoSEQ multiplex PCR was the method, and the copy in TCRdb shows in-frame clones only, minus some. Here the sample spans approximately 20,000 clones, approximately 92% being singletons. The sequenced material came from CD4+ T cells from PBMCs. The receptors here all came from a man aged 25-40 years in good health.

This clone was seen once. The rearrangement uses TRBV6-6 and TRBJ1-1; the D is unclear. CDR3 length equals 11 residues. Trimming shortened V by 6 bases and J by 7 bases, and 9 bases separated the two germline ends. The germline gives CDR1 MNHNY, CDR2 SVGAGI (reference sequence). CDR3 DNA: TGTGCCAGCAGCCGCGGGGTTGAAGCTTTCTTT. It encodes CASSRGVEAFF.

V is TRBV27 and J is TRBJ2-1; TRBD1 might be the D (6 bases). Germline V lookup: CDR1 MNHEY, CDR2 SMNVEV (reference sequence). This CDR3 contains 15 residues. V was shortened by 3 bases and J by 2 bases, with 11 bases between the two germline ends. As DNA, the CDR3 is TGTGCCAGCAGTTTCGCGGACAGCACCTACAATGAGCAGTTCTTC. Protein: CASSFADSTYNEQFF.

DNA of the CDR3: TGCGCCAGCAGCCAAGGAGGGATGGGGTATGGCTACACCTTC. It codes for CASSQGGMGYGYTF. The chain employs TRBV4-1 and TRBJ1-2, with D unresolved. Germline loops: CDR1 MGHRA, CDR2 YSYEKL. CDR3 length: 14 residues. Trimming took 1 base from V and 5 from J, leaving 11 bases between them.

CDR3 protein: CASSPFLEAGRRIFYGYTF. The CDR3 DNA sequence: TGTGCCAGCAGTCCTTTCTTGGAGGCAGGGAGGAGAATTTTTTATGGCTACACCTTC. The chain has TRBV28 and TRBJ1-2, with a possible D match to TRBD1 (5 bases). This CDR3 has 19 residues. Trimming shortened V by 5 bases and J by 5 bases, and 30 bases separated the two germline ends. Germline V gene data show CDR1 as MDHEN and CDR2 as SYDVKM.

This clone showed up just a few times. The chain has TRBV25-1 and TRBJ1-4; 9 nucleotides agree with TRBD1. Unmatched junction bases numbered 6, after V lost 5 bases and J lost 8 bases. The CDR3 runs to 14 residues. The germline V gene encodes CDR1 MGHDK and CDR2 SYGVNS. The CDR3 region is CASSTRDRAEKLFF. In nucleotides, the CDR3 is TGTGCCAGCAGTACTCGGGACAGGGCCGAAAAACTGTTTTTT.

The CDR3 is CAIRGTGGWTEAFF. DNA for the CDR3: TGTGCCATCAGAGGGACAGGGGGATGGACTGAAGCTTTCTTT. The chain employs TRBV10-3 and TRBJ1-1, with 11 bases aligning to TRBD1. The CDR3 loop spans 14 amino acids. V lost 6 bases and J lost 5; bases outside the gene matches: 5. Germline V gene lookup returns CDR1 ENHRY and CDR2 SYGVKD.

In its sample, this clone was seen once. The chain combines TRBV4-3 with TRBJ1-5; no clear D gene. The V and J ends lost 1 base and 2 bases respectively, with 12 bases between them. There are 16 residues in the CDR3. Germline V gene lookup returns CDR1 LGHNA and CDR2 YSLEER. The CDR3 region has the DNA TGCGCCAGCAGCCAAGGCCGGGAAAGCGGCAATCAGCCCCAGCATTTT. Translation gives CASSQGRESGNQPQHF.

This rearrangement joins TRBV7-2 to TRBJ2-7, with D unresolved. Germline V gene data show CDR1 as SGHTA and CDR2 as FQGNSA. This CDR3 has 14 residues. V gave up 3 bases and J gave up 2 bases, with 11 bases separating them. As DNA, the CDR3 is TGTGCCAGCAGCTTCATTCCGAACGCCTACGAGCAGTACTTC. It codes for CASSFIPNAYEQYF. The full variable domain, rest sourced from reference TRBV7-2 and TRBJ2-7, is GAGVSQSPSNKVTEKGKDVELRCDPISGHTALYWYRQSLGQGLEFLIYFQGNSAPDKSGLPSDRFSAERTGGSVSTLTIQRTQQEDSAVYLCASSFIPNAYEQYFGPGTRLTVT.

V gene TRBV5-1 combines with J gene TRBJ2-3; D possibly corresponds to TRBD2 (7 bases). Trimming stripped 5 bases from V and 1 base from J, with 14 bases between. This CDR3 contains 15 residues. Looked up from germline, CDR1 is SGHRS and CDR2 is YFSETQ. The CDR3 nucleotides are TGCGCCAGCAGTTCGGACGGGGGGCGCACAGATACGCAGTATTTT. Translation gives CASSSDGGRTDTQYF.

This chain connects TRBV11-3 to TRBJ2-1; 8 bases line up with TRBD1. The CDR3 contains 17 residues. Germline loops: CDR1 SGHNT, CDR2 YENEEA. The V segment lost 5 bases and the J segment 5 bases; nucleotides outside the gene matches: 14. The CDR3, as DNA: TGTGCCAGCAGCCACCCGTCATACAGGGGGGTGGACAATGAGCAGTTCTTC. Protein: CASSHPSYRGVDNEQFF.

The chain employs TRBV7-3 and TRBJ1-4; D is perhaps TRBD1 (5 bases). CDR3 size: 15 residues. CDR1 is SGHTA, CDR2 FQGTGA, per germline. Trimming shortened V by 1 base and J by 3 bases, and 9 bases separated the two germline ends. CDR3 nucleotides: TGTGCCAGCAGCTTAAGGGGGTTACCTAATGAAAAACTGTTTTTT. Protein product: CASSLRGLPNEKLFF.

The CDR3 loop is CASSLARGHTEAFF. In nucleotides, the CDR3 is TGTGCCAGCAGTTTGGCCAGGGGGCACACTGAAGCTTTCTTT. The genes are TRBV6-5 and TRBJ1-1; 8 nucleotides agree with TRBD1. Germline V CDR1 and CDR2: MNHEY, SVGAGI. The CDR3 sequence is 14 residues long. V lost 4 bases and J lost 3; bases outside the gene matches: 4.

This clone appeared a few times. V is TRBV7-9 and J is TRBJ2-7; unclear D gene. The CDR3 runs to 12 residues. CDR1 and CDR2 (germline): SEHNR, FQNEAQ (reference sequence). Deletions cut 4 bases from V and 4 bases from J, with 8 bases between. The CDR3 spells CASSSREYEQYF. CDR3 nucleotides: TGTGCCAGCAGCTCTAGAGAATACGAGCAGTACTTC.

The count of this clone is one. The chain joins TRBV6-5 to TRBJ2-1; 13 positions match TRBD2. Unmatched junction bases numbered 4, after V lost 5 bases and J lost 6 bases. This CDR3 has 15 residues. Germline-derived CDR1 and CDR2 are MNHEY and SVGAGI. Here the CDR3 reads CASSRLAGGFNEQFF. The CDR3 DNA is TGTGCCAGCAGTCGACTAGCGGGAGGTTTCAATGAGCAGTTCTTC.

The rearrangement joins TRBV25-1 to TRBJ1-2; unclear D gene. CDR3 length: 13 amino acids. The germline V and J ends were trimmed by 2 bases and 8 bases, with 12 bases remaining between them. In germline, CDR1 is MGHDK, CDR2 SYGVNS. The CDR3 DNA sequence: TGTGCCAGCAGTGAAATTGGGGTACCCGGCTACACCTTC. It yields the protein CASSEIGVPGYTF.

The J gene is TRBJ2-5, the V gene TRBV4-1, with D perhaps TRBD1 or TRBD2 (5 bases each). This CDR3 has 16 residues. The V and J ends lost 1 base and 2 bases respectively, with 14 bases between them. Germline loops: CDR1 MGHRA, CDR2 YSYEKL. The CDR3 reads CASSQVRGDLQETQYF. In nucleotides, the CDR3 is TGCGCCAGCAGCCAAGTACGAGGGGACCTACAAGAGACCCAGTACTTC.

The chain has TRBV7-8 and TRBJ2-2; TRBD1 is a possible D gene (5 bases). The CDR3 loop spans 18 amino acids. V lost 4 bases and J lost 3, with 21 bases in between. Germline V CDR1 and CDR2: SGHVS, FQNEAQ. The CDR3 coding sequence is TGTGCCAGCAGCTCAATCTTCGACAGAACTAAAGACACCGGGGAGCTGTTTTTT. This gives the protein CASSSIFDRTKDTGELFF.

The chain combines TRBV5-1 with TRBJ2-5; 12 nucleotides align to TRBD2. Trimming cost V 1 base and J 5 bases; bases outside gene matches: 3. The CDR3 runs to 15 residues. CDR1 and CDR2 (germline): SGHRS, YFSETQ. The CDR3 region has the DNA TGCGCCAGCAGCTTGTCCGGGACTAGCGGGGAGACCCAGTACTTC. This codes for CASSLSGTSGETQYF.

This chain links TRBV5-8 with TRBJ2-6, with 7 bases aligning to TRBD1. CDR1 and CDR2 from the germline V gene are SGHTS and YDEGEE. V lost 9 bases, J lost 0 bases, and 9 bases stayed unmatched. The CDR3 consists of 16 residues. CDR3 nucleotide sequence: TGTGCCATATCGGACAGGCCATACTCTGGGGCCAACGTCCTGACTTTC. Its translation is CAISDRPYSGANVLTF.

This clone has a single count. The chain uses TRBV30 and TRBJ1-5; D not resolved. CDR1 and CDR2 (germline): GTSNPN, SVGIG (reference sequence). This CDR3 has 12 residues. V lost 1 base and J lost 5, with 6 bases in between. CDR3 nucleotide sequence: TGTGCCTGGAGTGCGGGGTATCAGCCCCAGCATTTT. Protein product: CAWSAGYQPQHF.

The chain couples TRBV4-3 to TRBJ1-1; D gene unclear. The CDR3 has 14 residues. V lost 0 bases and J 1 base, leaving 6 bases between the germline ends. CDR1 is LGHNA, CDR2 YSLEER, per germline. The CDR3 is CASSQDVRNTEAFF. DNA for the CDR3: TGCGCCAGCAGCCAAGATGTGAGGAACACTGAAGCTTTCTTT.